Sequencing of this TCR beta chain was carried out in a study of cytomegalovirus exposure and HLA in healthy donors. PCR amplification relied on 60 Vbeta primers (plus 13 Jbeta primers). Profiled with immunoSEQ multiplex PCR; TCRdb holds only in-frame clones, not every one. The top ten clones hold 2% to 2.5% of a sample with 150,000 to 200,000 clones, roughly three quarters of them seen once. Germline values: CDR1 SEHNR, CDR2 FQNEAQ (reference sequence). The CDR3 has 14 amino acids. Note on this clone: The junction does not match germline at one end; this may be a read error.

The sample taken for sequencing was PBMCs. This clonotype originated in a woman in her forties or fifties in good health and CMV-seronegative. The gene calls are TRBV7-9 and TRBJ1-2, with D perhaps TRBD1 (5 bases). The CDR3 DNA sequence: TGTTCCAGCAGCTTCCTTGACAGTAACTATGGCTACACCTTC. Translated, it gives CSSSFLDSNYGYTF.